Presented here are 18 T cell receptor beta chains from one specimen sequenced in a study of cytomegalovirus exposure and HLA in healthy donors. Researchers ran the PCR with 60 Vbeta and 13 Jbeta primers. The table came from immunoSEQ multiplex PCR; TCRdb's copy has only in-frame clones and leaves some out. The sample comprises under 200,000 clones, about four fifths of which are singletons, and about 0.36% rests with the top ten. The sequenced sample was PBMCs. These receptor sequences come from a male donor in good health and CMV-seropositive.

In this sample, this clone turned up once. The CDR3 region is CASSLGTSLVSFF. The CDR3 coding sequence is TGTGCCAGCAGTTTGGGGACTAGCCTCGTTTCATTCTTC. J is TRBJ2-1 and V is TRBV28; 9 bases agree with TRBD2. The CDR3 spans 13 residues. J gave up 16 bases and V 3 bases, and 10 bases lay outside the gene matches. The germline V gene encodes CDR1 MDHEN and CDR2 SYDVKM.

The rearrangement joins TRBV27 to TRBJ2-7; the D is unclear. Between the trimmed V and J ends, which lost 7 bases and 3 bases, there was a span of 16 bases. Per the germline V gene, CDR1 is MNHEY and CDR2 is SMNVEV (reference sequence). This CDR3 region has 14 residues. CDR3 sequence (DNA): TGTGCCAGCACCAACTCCCCCTATAACTACGAGCAGTACTTC. Protein sequence: CASTNSPYNYEQYF.

This clone occurred a few times. The gene calls are TRBV18 and TRBJ2-1, with D unclear. Germline CDR1 KGHSH, CDR2 LQKENI. The CDR3 is made up of 13 amino acids. The V gene lost 3 bases and the J gene lost 5 bases, with 8 bases spanning the gap. The CDR3: CASSPLIDNEQFF. The CDR3 region has the DNA TGTGCCAGCTCACCGCTAATAGACAATGAGCAGTTCTTC. Using reference TRBV18 and TRBJ2-1 for the parts outside the CDR3, the full variable domain is NAGVMQNPRHLVRRRGQEARLRCSPMKGHSHVYWYRQLPEEGLKFMVYLQKENIIDESGMPKERFSAEFPKEGPSILRIQQVVRGDSAAYFCASSPLIDNEQFFGPGTRLTVL.

V is TRBV11-3 and J is TRBJ2-1, with 13 bases lining up with TRBD2. Germline V gene lookup returns CDR1 SGHNT and CDR2 YENEEA. V dropped 5 bases and J dropped 0; count of bases not matched to a gene: 4. The CDR3 runs 17 residues. The CDR3 region has the DNA TGTGCCAGCAGCGGGACTAGCGGGGCGAGCTCCTACAATGAGCAGTTCTTC. It codes for CASSGTSGASSYNEQFF.

This rearrangement joins TRBV5-4 to TRBJ1-6; TRBD1 agrees at 9 bases. The CDR3 spans 15 residues. Germline CDR1 is SGHNT and CDR2 is YYREEE (reference sequence). The trim removed 5 bases at V and 7 bases at J, leaving 7 bases unmatched. The CDR3, as DNA: TGTGCCAGCAGTTCGGCCGGGACAGGGAATTCACCCCTCCACTTT. Translated, it gives CASSSAGTGNSPLHF. Combining the CDR3 with reference TRBV5-4 and TRBJ1-6 gives the whole variable domain ETGVTQSPTHLIKTRGQQVTLRCSSQSGHNTVSWYQQALGQGPQFIFQYYREEENGRGNFPPRFSGLQFPNYSSELNVNALELDDSALYLCASSSAGTGNSPLHFGNGTRLTVT.

The chain employs TRBV7-9 and TRBJ1-2; D is possibly TRBD1 (6 bases). The CDR3 has 14 residues. Germline V gene lookup returns CDR1 SEHNR and CDR2 FQNEAQ (reference sequence). V gave up 1 base and J gave up 4 bases, with 10 bases separating them. CDR3 nucleotide sequence: TGTGCCAGCAGCTTAGTAGGGGGTGGCTATGGCTACACCTTC. It yields the protein CASSLVGGGYGYTF.

The rearrangement joins TRBV5-1 to TRBJ2-3, with 9 bases aligning to TRBD2. CDR3 length equals 17 residues. CDR1 SGHRS and CDR2 YFSETQ come from the germline V gene. The V gene end was trimmed by 0 bases and the J gene end by 3 bases; junction bases not matched to a gene: 8. CDR3 amino acids: CASSLATSGGGTDTQYF. CDR3 nucleotide sequence: TGCGCCAGCAGCTTGGCGACTAGCGGAGGGGGGACAGATACGCAGTATTTT.

The genes are TRBV19 and TRBJ2-6; the D is unclear. There are 13 residues in the CDR3. The germline V gene has CDR1 LNHDA and CDR2 SQIVND (reference sequence). The V end was cut by 5 bases, the J end by 5 bases, with 7 bases between. The CDR3 DNA reads as TGTGCCAGTAGTTCCCTCCGGGCCAACGTCCTGACTTTC. This translates into CASSSLRANVLTF.

This sequence joins TRBV5-1 and TRBJ1-1; maybe TRBD1 (5 bases). CDR1 is SGHRS and CDR2 is YFSETQ in the germline V gene. The CDR3 spans 16 residues. Deletions cut 4 bases from V and 0 bases from J, with 16 bases between. CDR3 nucleotide sequence: TGCGCCAGCAGCGGGGGGACCTCACCGATGAACACTGAAGCTTTCTTT. Translating gives CASSGGTSPMNTEAFF.

The gene calls are TRBV5-4 and TRBJ1-2; TRBD1 might be the D (5 bases). Trimming removed 6 bases from V and 7 bases from J, with 10 bases in between. CDR1 SGHNT and CDR2 YYREEE come from the germline V gene (reference sequence). This CDR3 spans 11 amino acids. For the CDR3, the DNA is TGTGCCAGCAAGGGGTCGGGTGGCTACACCTTC. Encoded protein: CASKGSGGYTF.

The rearrangement links TRBV5-4 to TRBJ1-3, with D tentatively TRBD1 (6 bases). This CDR3 spans 14 amino acids. Trimming removed 4 bases from V and 2 bases from J, with 10 bases in between. Looked up from germline, CDR1 is SGHNT and CDR2 is YYREEE (reference sequence). This CDR3 is CASSVTGPGNTIYF. The CDR3 bases are TGTGCCAGCAGCGTGACAGGTCCTGGAAACACCATATATTTT.

This chain's CDR3 is CSVRGTGLNTEAFF. The CDR3 bases are TGCAGCGTGAGGGGGACAGGGTTGAACACTGAAGCTTTCTTT. The chain joins TRBV29-1 to TRBJ1-1, with 9 bases aligning to TRBD1. Germline lookup yields CDR1 SQVTM and CDR2 ANQGSEA. The junction had 5 bases not matched to a gene; V was cut back by 6 bases and J by 0 bases. The CDR3 covers 14 residues.

V is TRBV2 and J is TRBJ1-3, with D possibly being TRBD1 (6 bases). The germline V and J ends were trimmed by 6 bases and 0 bases, with 12 bases remaining between them. This CDR3 region has 15 residues. Per the germline V gene, CDR1 is SNHLY and CDR2 is FYNNEI. The CDR3 spells CASSRDRSSGNTIYF. The CDR3 DNA sequence: TGTGCCAGCAGCCGAGACAGGAGCTCTGGAAACACCATATATTTT.

The genes are TRBV28 and TRBJ1-2; no reliable D call. This CDR3 has 13 residues. Trimming pared 6 bases from V and 5 bases from J, leaving 13 bases between. The germline gives CDR1 MDHEN, CDR2 SYDVKM. The CDR3 region is CASSLVQTYGYTF. The CDR3 coding sequence is TGTGCCAGCAGCCTGGTACAGACATATGGCTACACCTTC.

The V call is TRBV4-1, the J call TRBJ1-2, with D tentatively TRBD1 (6 bases). This CDR3 is built from 12 residues. Germline CDR1 reads MGHRA; CDR2 reads YSYEKL. V lost 5 bases and J 6 bases, leaving 10 bases between the germline ends. The DNA for the CDR3 is TGCGCCAGCAGCGCCTCAGGGGATGGCTACACCTTC. Translating gives CASSASGDGYTF.

The V call is TRBV7-3, the J call TRBJ2-3; TRBD2 matches 7 bases. Germline lookup yields CDR1 SGHTA and CDR2 FQGTGA. V lost 1 base to trimming and J lost 0 bases; unmatched junction nucleotides: 1. The CDR3 runs to 15 residues. CDR3 sequence: CASSLMGGSTDTQYF. The CDR3 DNA sequence: TGTGCCAGCAGCTTAATGGGGGGGAGCACAGATACGCAGTATTTT. Supplemented by reference TRBV7-3 and TRBJ2-3, the full variable domain reads GAGVSQTPSNKVTEKGKYVELRCDPISGHTALYWYRQSLGQGPEFLIYFQGTGAADDSGLPNDRFFAVRPEGSVSTLKIQRTERGDSAVYLCASSLMGGSTDTQYFGPGTRLTVL.

CDR3 bases: TGCAGCGTCCTAAGACAGGGAATTGAAAAACTGTTTTTT. Its protein product is CSVLRQGIEKLFF. This rearrangement joins TRBV29-1 to TRBJ1-4; the match to TRBD1 covers 7 bases. CDR1 is SQVTM and CDR2 is ANQGSEA in the germline V gene. The CDR3 spans 13 residues. After removal of 6 bases from V and 7 bases from J, the junction contained 8 bases not matched to a gene. Combining the CDR3 with reference TRBV29-1 and TRBJ1-4 gives the whole variable domain SAVISQKPSRDICQRGTSLTIQCQVDSQVTMMFWYRQQPGQSLTLIATANQGSEATYESGFVIDKFPISRPNLTFSTLTVSNMSPEDSSIYLCSVLRQGIEKLFFGSGTQLSVL.

The V gene is TRBV4-1, the J gene TRBJ2-6; perhaps TRBD1 as D (6 bases). The CDR3 has 18 amino acids. V lost 5 bases to trimming and J lost 2 bases, with 19 bases between them. Per the germline V gene, CDR1 is MGHRA and CDR2 is YSYEKL. CDR3 in amino acids: CASSKSIQNRAGANVLTF. The CDR3 DNA follows: TGCGCCAGCAGCAAATCCATCCAAAACAGGGCTGGGGCCAACGTCCTGACTTTC.